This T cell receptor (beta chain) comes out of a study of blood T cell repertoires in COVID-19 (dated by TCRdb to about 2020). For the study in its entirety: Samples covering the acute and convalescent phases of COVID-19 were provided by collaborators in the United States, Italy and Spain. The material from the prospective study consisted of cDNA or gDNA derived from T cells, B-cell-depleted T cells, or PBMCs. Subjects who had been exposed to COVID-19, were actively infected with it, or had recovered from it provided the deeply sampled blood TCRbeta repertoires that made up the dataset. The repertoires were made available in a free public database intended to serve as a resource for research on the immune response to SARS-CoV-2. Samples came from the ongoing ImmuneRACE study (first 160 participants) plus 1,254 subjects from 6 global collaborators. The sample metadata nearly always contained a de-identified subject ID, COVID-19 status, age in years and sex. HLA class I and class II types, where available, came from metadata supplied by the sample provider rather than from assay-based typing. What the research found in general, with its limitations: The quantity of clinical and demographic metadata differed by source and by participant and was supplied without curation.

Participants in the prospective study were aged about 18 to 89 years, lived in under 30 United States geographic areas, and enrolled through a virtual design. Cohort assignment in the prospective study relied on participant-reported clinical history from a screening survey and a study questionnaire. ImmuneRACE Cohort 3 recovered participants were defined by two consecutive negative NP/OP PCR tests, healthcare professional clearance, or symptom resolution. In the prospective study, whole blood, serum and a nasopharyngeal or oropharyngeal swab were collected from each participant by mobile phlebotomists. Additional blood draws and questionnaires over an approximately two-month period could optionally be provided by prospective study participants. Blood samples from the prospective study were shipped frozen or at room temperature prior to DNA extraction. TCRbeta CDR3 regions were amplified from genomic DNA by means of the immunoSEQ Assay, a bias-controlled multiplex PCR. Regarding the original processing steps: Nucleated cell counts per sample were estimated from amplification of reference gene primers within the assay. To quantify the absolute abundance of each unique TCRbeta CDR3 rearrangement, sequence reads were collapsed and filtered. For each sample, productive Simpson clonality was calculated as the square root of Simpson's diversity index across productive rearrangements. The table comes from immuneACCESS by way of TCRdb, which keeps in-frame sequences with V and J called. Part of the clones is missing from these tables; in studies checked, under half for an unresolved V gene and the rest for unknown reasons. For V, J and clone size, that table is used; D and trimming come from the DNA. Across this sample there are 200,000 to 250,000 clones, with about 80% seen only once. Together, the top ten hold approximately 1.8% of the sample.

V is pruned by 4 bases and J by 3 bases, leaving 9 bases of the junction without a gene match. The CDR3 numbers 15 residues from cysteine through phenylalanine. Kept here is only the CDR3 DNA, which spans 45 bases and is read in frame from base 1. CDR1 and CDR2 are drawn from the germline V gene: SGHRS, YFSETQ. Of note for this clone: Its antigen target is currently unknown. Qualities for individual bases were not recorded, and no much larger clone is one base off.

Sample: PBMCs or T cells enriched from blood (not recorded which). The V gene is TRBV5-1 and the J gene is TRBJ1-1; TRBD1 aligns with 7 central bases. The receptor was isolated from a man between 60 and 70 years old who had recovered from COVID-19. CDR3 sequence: CASSPRTGGDTEAFF. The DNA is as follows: TGCGCCAGCAGCCCCCGGACAGGAGGGGACACTGAAGCTTTCTTT. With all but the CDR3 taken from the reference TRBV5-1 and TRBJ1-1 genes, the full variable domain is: KAGVTQTPRYLIKTRGQQVTLSCSPISGHRSVSWYQQTPGQGLQFLFEYFSETQRNKGNFPGRFSGRQFSNSRSEMNVSTLELGDSALYLCASSPRTGGDTEAFFGQGTRLTVV.